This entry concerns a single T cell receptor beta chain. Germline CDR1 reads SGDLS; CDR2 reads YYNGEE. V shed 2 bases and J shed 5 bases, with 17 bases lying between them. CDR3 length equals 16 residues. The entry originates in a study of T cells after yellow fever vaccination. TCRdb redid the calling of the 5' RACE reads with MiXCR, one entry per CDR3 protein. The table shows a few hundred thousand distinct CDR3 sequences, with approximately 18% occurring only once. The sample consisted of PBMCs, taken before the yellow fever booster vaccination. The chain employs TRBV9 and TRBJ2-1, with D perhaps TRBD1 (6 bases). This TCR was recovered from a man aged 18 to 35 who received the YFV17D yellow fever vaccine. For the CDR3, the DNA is TGTGCCAGCAGCGTTAGGGTCCGGGACACAGACAATGAGCAGTTCTTC. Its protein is CASSVRVRDTDNEQFF.